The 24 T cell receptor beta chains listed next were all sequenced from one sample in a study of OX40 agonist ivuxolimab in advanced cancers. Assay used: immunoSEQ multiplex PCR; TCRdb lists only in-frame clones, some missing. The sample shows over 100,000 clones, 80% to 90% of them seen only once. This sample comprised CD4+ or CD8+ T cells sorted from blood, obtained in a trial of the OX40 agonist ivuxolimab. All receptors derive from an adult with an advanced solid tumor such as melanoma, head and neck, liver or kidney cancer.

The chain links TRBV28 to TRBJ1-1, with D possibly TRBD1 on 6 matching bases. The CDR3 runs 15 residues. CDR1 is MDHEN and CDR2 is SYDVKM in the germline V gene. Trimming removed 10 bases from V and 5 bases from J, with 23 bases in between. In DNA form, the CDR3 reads TGTGCCATCGTACCGGGCTCCCGAGGGGGAACTGAAGCTTTCTTT. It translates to CAIVPGSRGGTEAFF.

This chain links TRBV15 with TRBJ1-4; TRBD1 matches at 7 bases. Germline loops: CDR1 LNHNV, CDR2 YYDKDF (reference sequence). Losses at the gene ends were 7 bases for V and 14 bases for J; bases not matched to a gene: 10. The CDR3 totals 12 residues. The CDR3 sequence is CATNLQTGPLFF. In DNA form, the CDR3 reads TGTGCCACCAACCTACAGACAGGGCCCCTGTTTTTT.

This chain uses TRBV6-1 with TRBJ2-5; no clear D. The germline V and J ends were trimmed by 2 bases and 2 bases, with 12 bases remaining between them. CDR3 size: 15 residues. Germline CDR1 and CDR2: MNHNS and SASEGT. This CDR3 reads CASSEQFNRQETQYF. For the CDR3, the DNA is TGTGCCAGCAGTGAACAGTTCAACAGACAAGAGACCCAGTACTTC.

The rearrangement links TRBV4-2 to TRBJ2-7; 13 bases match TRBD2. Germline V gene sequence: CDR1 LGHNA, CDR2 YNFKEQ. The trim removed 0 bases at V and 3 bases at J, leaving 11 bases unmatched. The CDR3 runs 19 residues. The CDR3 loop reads CASSQERTSGGLPYYEQYF. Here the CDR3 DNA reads TGTGCCAGCAGCCAAGAACGGACTAGCGGGGGACTCCCATACTACGAGCAGTACTTC.

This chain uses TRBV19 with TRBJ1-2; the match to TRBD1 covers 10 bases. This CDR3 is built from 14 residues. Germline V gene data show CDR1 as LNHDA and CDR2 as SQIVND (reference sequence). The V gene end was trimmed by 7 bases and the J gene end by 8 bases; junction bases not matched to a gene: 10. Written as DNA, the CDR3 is TGTGCCAGTACCCCGGGACAGGGGATGCGGGGCTACACCTTC. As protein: CASTPGQGMRGYTF.

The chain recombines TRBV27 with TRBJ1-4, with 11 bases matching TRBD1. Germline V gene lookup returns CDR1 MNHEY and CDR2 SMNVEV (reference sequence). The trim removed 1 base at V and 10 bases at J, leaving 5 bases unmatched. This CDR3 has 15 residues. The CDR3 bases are TGTGCCAGCAGTTTATTGGGGACAGGGGGAGGAAAACTGTTTTTT. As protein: CASSLLGTGGGKLFF.

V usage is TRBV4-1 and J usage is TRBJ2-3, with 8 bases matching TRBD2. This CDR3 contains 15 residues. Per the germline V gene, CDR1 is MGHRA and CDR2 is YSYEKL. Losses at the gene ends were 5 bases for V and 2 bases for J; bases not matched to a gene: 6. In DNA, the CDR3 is TGCGCCAGCAGCTACCGACTAGCGTCCACAGATACGCAGTATTTT. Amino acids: CASSYRLASTDTQYF.

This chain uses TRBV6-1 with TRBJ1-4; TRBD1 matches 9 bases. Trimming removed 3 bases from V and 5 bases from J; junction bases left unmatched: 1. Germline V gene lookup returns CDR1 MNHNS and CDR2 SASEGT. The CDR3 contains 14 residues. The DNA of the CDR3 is TGTGCCAGCAGTGAGGGACAGGGAAATGAAAAACTGTTTTTT. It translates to CASSEGQGNEKLFF.

CDR3 DNA: TGTGCCTGGAGTGTAAGGGTAGGGGGAAACACCATATATTTT. Amino acid sequence: CAWSVRVGGNTIYF. The V call is TRBV30, the J call TRBJ1-3; D uncertain. The V and J ends lost 0 bases and 4 bases respectively, with 10 bases between them. Per the germline V gene, CDR1 is GTSNPN and CDR2 is SVGIG (reference sequence). The CDR3 is 14 amino acids.

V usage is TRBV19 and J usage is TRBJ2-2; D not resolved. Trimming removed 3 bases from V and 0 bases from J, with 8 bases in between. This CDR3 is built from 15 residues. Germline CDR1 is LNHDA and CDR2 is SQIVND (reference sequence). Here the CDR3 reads CASSIARANTGELFF. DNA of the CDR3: TGTGCCAGTAGTATCGCTCGGGCGAACACCGGGGAGCTGTTTTTT.

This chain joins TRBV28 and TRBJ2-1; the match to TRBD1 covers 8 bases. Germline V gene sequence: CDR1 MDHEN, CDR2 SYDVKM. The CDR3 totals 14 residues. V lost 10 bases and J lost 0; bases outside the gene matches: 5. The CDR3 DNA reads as TGTGCCATCGACAGGGGCAGCTCCTACAATGAGCAGTTCTTC. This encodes CAIDRGSSYNEQFF.

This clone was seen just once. In DNA form, the CDR3 reads TGTGCCGGATCCCGGGACAGGCCCTACGAGCAGTACTTC. Translation: CAGSRDRPYEQYF. This sequence joins TRBV30 and TRBJ2-7; 8 bases are shared with TRBD1. Germline CDR1 is GTSNPN and CDR2 is SVGIG (reference sequence). Losses at the gene ends were 8 bases for V and 2 bases for J; bases not matched to a gene: 8. CDR3 length: 13 residues.

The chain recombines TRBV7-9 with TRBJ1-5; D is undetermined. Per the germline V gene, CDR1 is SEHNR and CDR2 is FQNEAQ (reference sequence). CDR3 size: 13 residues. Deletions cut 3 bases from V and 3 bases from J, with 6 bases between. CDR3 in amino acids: CASSFDYNQPQHF. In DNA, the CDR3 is TGTGCCAGCAGCTTCGACTACAATCAGCCCCAGCATTTT.

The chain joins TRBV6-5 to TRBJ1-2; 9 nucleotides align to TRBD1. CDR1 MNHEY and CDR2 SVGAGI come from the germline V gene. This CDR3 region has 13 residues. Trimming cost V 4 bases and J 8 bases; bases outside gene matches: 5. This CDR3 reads CASSWRDREGYTF. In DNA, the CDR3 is TGTGCCAGCAGTTGGCGGGACAGGGAGGGCTACACCTTC.

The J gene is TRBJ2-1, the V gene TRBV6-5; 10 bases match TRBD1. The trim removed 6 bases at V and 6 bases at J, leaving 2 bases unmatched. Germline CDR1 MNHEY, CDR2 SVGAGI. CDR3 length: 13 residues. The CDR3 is CASRDRGPNEQFF. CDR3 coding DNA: TGTGCCAGCAGAGACAGGGGGCCCAATGAGCAGTTCTTC.

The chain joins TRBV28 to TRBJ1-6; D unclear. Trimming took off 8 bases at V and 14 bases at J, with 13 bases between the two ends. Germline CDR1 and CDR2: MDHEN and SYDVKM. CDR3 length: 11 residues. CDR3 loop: CASFGALTLHF. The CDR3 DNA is TGTGCCAGCTTCGGAGCCCTCACCCTCCACTTT.

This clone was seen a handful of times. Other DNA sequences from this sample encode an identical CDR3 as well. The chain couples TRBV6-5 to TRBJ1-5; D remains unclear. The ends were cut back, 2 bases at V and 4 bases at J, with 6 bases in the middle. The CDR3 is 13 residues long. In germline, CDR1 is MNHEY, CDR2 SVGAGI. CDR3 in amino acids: CASSYKGNQPQHF. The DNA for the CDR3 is TGTGCCAGCAGTTACAAGGGTAATCAGCCCCAGCATTTT.

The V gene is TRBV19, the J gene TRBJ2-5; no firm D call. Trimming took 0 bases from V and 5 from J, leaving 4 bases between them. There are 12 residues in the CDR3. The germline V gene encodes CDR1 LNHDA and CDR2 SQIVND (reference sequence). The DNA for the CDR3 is TGTGCCAGTAGTATAGAAGGGGAGACCCAGTACTTC. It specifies CASSIEGETQYF.

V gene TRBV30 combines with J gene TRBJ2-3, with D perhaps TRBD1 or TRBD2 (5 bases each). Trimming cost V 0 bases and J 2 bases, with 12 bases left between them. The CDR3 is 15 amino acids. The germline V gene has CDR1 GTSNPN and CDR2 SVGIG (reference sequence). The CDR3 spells CAWSVQGVNTDTQYF. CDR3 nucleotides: TGTGCCTGGAGTGTCCAGGGAGTGAACACAGATACGCAGTATTTT.

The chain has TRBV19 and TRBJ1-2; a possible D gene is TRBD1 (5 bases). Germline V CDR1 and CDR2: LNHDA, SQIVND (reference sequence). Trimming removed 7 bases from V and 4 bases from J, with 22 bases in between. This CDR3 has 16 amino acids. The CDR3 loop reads CASNIGDGPTGYGYTF. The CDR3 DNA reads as TGTGCCAGTAACATTGGGGACGGACCGACCGGCTATGGCTACACCTTC.

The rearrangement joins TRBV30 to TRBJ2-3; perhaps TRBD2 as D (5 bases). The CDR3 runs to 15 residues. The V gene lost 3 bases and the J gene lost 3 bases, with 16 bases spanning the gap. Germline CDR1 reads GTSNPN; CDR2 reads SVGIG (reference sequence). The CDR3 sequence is CAWSRTVGSTDTQYF. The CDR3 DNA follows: TGTGCCTGGAGCCGGACTGTAGGGAGTACAGATACGCAGTATTTT.

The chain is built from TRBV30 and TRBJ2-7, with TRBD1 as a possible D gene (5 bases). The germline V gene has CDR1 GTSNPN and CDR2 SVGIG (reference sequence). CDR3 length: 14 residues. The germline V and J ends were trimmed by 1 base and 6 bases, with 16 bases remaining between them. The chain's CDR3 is CAWSGIIWGSEQYF. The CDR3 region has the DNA TGTGCCTGGAGTGGGATTATATGGGGCTCCGAGCAGTACTTC.

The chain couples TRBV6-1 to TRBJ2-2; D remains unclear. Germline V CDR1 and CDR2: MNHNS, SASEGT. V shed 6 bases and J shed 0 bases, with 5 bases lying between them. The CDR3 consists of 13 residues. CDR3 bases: TGTGCCAGCAGGACCCCGAACACCGGGGAGCTGTTTTTT. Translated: CASRTPNTGELFF.

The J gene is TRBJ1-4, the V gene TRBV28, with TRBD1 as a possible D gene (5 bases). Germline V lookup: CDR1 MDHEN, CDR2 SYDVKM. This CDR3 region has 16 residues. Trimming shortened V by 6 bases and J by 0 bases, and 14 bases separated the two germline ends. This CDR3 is CASRFQGLATNEKLFF. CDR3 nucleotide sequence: TGTGCCAGCAGATTCCAGGGACTAGCAACTAATGAAAAACTGTTTTTT.